This record looks at one T cell receptor (beta chain) sequence and its context. This sample was included in a study of blood T cell repertoires in COVID-19. Germline trimming cut 0 bases from V and 7 bases from J; bases unmatched to any gene: 8. The germline gives CDR1 SGHAT, CDR2 FQDESV (reference sequence). There are 16 residues in the CDR3. Libraries were prepared by immunoSEQ multiplex PCR; TCRdb keeps only in-frame clonotypes and omits some of them. The data contain roughly 230,000 clones, around 82% of them seen just once; the ten biggest clones take up roughly 3.6%. The chain couples TRBV11-1 to TRBJ2-7; 11 nucleotides agree with TRBD2. Sample: PBMCs or T cells enriched from blood (not recorded which). The sequence was obtained from a man aged 50-60 years who had recovered from COVID-19. The CDR3 region is CASSLARLAGSREQYF. In DNA, the CDR3 is TGTGCCAGCAGCTTAGCACGACTAGCGGGAAGTCGGGAGCAGTACTTC.